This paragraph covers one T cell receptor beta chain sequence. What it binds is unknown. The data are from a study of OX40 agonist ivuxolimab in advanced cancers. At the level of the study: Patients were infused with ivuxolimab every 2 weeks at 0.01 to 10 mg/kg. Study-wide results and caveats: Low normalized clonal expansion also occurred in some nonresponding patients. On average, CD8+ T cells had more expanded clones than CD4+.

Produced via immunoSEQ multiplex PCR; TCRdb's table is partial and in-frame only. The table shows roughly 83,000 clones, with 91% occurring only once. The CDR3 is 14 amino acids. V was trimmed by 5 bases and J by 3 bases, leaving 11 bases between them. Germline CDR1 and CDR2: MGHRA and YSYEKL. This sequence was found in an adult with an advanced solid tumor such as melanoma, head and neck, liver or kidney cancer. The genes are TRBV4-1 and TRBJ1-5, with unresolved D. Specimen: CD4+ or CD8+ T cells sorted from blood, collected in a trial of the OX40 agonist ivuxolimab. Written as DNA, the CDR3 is TGCGCCAGCAGCGCCCCCGACTCCAATCAGCCCCAGCATTTT. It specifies CASSAPDSNQPQHF.